The 24 T cell receptor beta chains in this list originate from one sample, sequenced in a study of technical replicates of blood from four donors. Repertoires were generated with immunoSEQ multiplex PCR, while TCRdb's copy carries only in-frame clones and drops some. This table holds 55,000 to 75,000 clones, 91% found once. Sequencing was done on a sample of PBMCs. The receptors stem from a human donor in good health. Some clones in this sample may be carry-over from other donors' samples.

The rearrangement uses TRBV5-1 and TRBJ2-1; 7 bases map to TRBD2. CDR1 and CDR2 (germline): SGHRS, YFSETQ. This CDR3 is built from 17 residues. J was trimmed by 1 base and V by 0 bases; bases with no gene match: 7. CDR3 sequence: CASSLAWGGASYNEQFF. The CDR3, as DNA: TGCGCCAGCAGCTTGGCCTGGGGAGGGGCTTCCTACAATGAGCAGTTCTTC.

V and J are TRBV10-3 and TRBJ1-2, with 7 bases that match TRBD1. This CDR3 spans 14 amino acids. V gave up 4 bases and J gave up 6 bases; unmatched junction bases: 8. The germline V gene encodes CDR1 ENHRY and CDR2 SYGVKD. CDR3 sequence: CAISATGDKDGYTF. The CDR3, as DNA: TGTGCCATCAGTGCTACAGGGGATAAGGATGGCTACACCTTC.

Points on this clone: This likely traces to a read error, being one base from a far larger clone. The sample carries other DNA sequences with the same CDR3. The chain has TRBV5-1 and TRBJ2-1; 7 bases agree with TRBD2. The trim removed 2 bases at V and 2 bases at J, leaving 1 base unmatched. This CDR3 has 14 amino acids. CDR1 is SGHRS, CDR2 YFSETQ, per germline. The DNA for the CDR3 is TGCGCCAGCAGCTTCAGCGGGGCCTACAATGAGCAGTTCTTC. Amino acid sequence: CASSFSGAYNEQFF.

As concerns this clone: Other nucleotide sequences from this sample produce the same CDR3. The chain links TRBV9 to TRBJ2-3; D not resolved. This CDR3 spans 13 amino acids. The germline V gene has CDR1 SGDLS and CDR2 YYNGEE. The V end was cut by 0 bases, the J end by 0 bases, with 2 bases between. The CDR3 is CASSVASTDTQYF. The CDR3 DNA reads TGTGCCAGCAGCGTAGCAAGCACAGATACGCAGTATTTT.

Only one count was recorded for this clone. The chain joins TRBV14 to TRBJ2-7; 8 positions match TRBD1. J gave up 7 bases and V 3 bases, and 17 bases lay outside the gene matches. CDR3 length: 17 residues. The germline V gene encodes CDR1 SGHDN and CDR2 FVKESK. The CDR3 loop reads CASSQLTGQASTREQYF. The CDR3, as DNA: TGTGCCAGCAGCCAGCTGACGGGACAGGCTTCGACGAGGGAGCAGTACTTC.

V usage is TRBV25-1 and J usage is TRBJ2-2, with D tentatively TRBD1 (5 bases). Germline loops: CDR1 MGHDK, CDR2 SYGVNS. With 8 bases removed from V and 4 bases from J, the gap between germline ends came to 17 bases. The CDR3 spans 15 residues. The CDR3 protein is CASGPTGAITGELFF. The CDR3 DNA reads TGTGCCAGCGGTCCGACTGGGGCAATCACCGGGGAGCTGTTTTTT.

The chain has TRBV10-3 and TRBJ1-2, with TRBD1 matching over 8 bases. CDR1 is ENHRY, CDR2 SYGVKD, per germline. The CDR3 has 13 amino acids. Losses at the gene ends were 3 bases for V and 6 bases for J; bases not matched to a gene: 3. The chain's CDR3 is CAISDRGLDGYTF. The CDR3 coding sequence is TGTGCCATCAGTGACAGGGGGCTGGATGGCTACACCTTC.

The chain couples TRBV30 to TRBJ2-7; maybe TRBD2 (6 bases). The CDR3 runs 20 residues. Germline V CDR1 and CDR2: GTSNPN, SVGIG (reference sequence). The germline V and J ends were trimmed by 0 bases and 2 bases, with 29 bases remaining between them. This chain's CDR3 is CAWSVVRVSGVQDWPYEQYF. The CDR3 DNA sequence: TGTGCCTGGAGTGTAGTTCGGGTATCGGGGGTTCAAGATTGGCCCTACGAGCAGTACTTC.

This clone was found once. Relative to the germline gene, one junction end is altered; a read error may explain this. This sequence joins TRBV5-6 and TRBJ2-3; 11 bases fit TRBD2. CDR1 and CDR2 (germline): SGHDT, YYEEEE. The CDR3 spans 13 residues. The CDR3 sequence is CASSLGSGGALDF. As DNA, the CDR3 is TGTGCCAGCAGCTTAGGTAGCGGGGGGGCATTAGATTTT.

The rearrangement joins TRBV4-3 to TRBJ2-7; D may be TRBD2 (6 bases). This CDR3 comprises 16 residues. Germline V gene sequence: CDR1 LGHNA, CDR2 YSLEER. Trimming removed 1 base at V and 0 bases at J, with 13 bases between. In DNA form, the CDR3 reads TGCGCCAGCAGCCAAGGGGACCGGGGGACCTCCTACGAGCAGTACTTC. It specifies CASSQGDRGTSYEQYF.

The rearrangement joins TRBV5-4 to TRBJ1-2; TRBD1 agrees at 7 bases. This CDR3 is built from 14 residues. Per the germline V gene, CDR1 is SGHNT and CDR2 is YYREEE (reference sequence). V was clipped by 0 bases and J by 8 bases; unmatched bases: 7. CDR3 bases: TGTGCCAGCAGCTTGGGTAACAGGGGATTCGGCTACACCTTC. Translated: CASSLGNRGFGYTF.

V usage is TRBV15 and J usage is TRBJ2-6, with D possibly matching TRBD1 (5 bases). V gave up 5 bases and J gave up 0 bases, with 8 bases separating them. CDR3 length: 15 residues. The germline CDR1 and CDR2 sequences are LNHNV and YYDKDF (reference sequence). CDR3 residues: CATSPQGSGANVLTF. The CDR3 DNA follows: TGTGCCACCAGCCCCCAGGGCTCTGGGGCCAACGTCCTGACTTTC.

The CDR3 protein is CASSPNTGELFF. The CDR3 coding sequence is TGTGCCAGCAGCCCTAACACCGGGGAGCTGTTTTTT. The V gene is TRBV11-3, the J gene TRBJ2-2, with D unresolved. CDR1 and CDR2 (germline): SGHNT, YENEEA. The CDR3 length is 12 residues. Trimming removed 5 bases at V and 2 bases at J, with 3 bases between.

The chain links TRBV30 to TRBJ2-3; D may be TRBD1 (6 bases). Germline assignment: CDR1 GTSNPN and CDR2 SVGIG (reference sequence). V lost 0 bases and J 2 bases, leaving 9 bases between the germline ends. This CDR3 has 14 amino acids. The CDR3 DNA reads TGTGCCTGGAGTGTACAGGGTCTCACAGATACGCAGTATTTT. It codes for CAWSVQGLTDTQYF. Complete variable domain (other parts from reference TRBV30 and TRBJ2-3): SQTIHQWPATLVQPVGSPLSLECTVEGTSNPNLYWYRQAAGRGLQLLFYSVGIGQISSEVPQNLSASRPQDRQFILSSKKLLLSDSGFYLCAWSVQGLTDTQYFGPGTRLTVL.

This clone was seen once. The V gene is TRBV5-1, the J gene TRBJ2-1; 8 nucleotides agree with TRBD2. The V segment lost 4 bases and the J segment 8 bases; nucleotides outside the gene matches: 2. The CDR3 length is 12 residues. Germline CDR1 and CDR2: SGHRS and YFSETQ. CDR3 nucleotide sequence: TGCGCCAGCAGCGGACTAGCCGATGAGCAGTTCTTC. It specifies CASSGLADEQFF.

The V call is TRBV6-6, the J call TRBJ1-5; 9 bases agree with TRBD1. The ends lost 5 bases at V and 10 bases at J; junction bases unmatched: 6. In germline, CDR1 is MNHNY, CDR2 SVGAGI (reference sequence). This CDR3 region has 13 residues. This CDR3 is CASSTRDREPQHF. As DNA, the CDR3 is TGTGCCAGCAGTACCAGGGACAGGGAACCCCAGCATTTT.

This clone was seen more than once but under ten times. The CDR3 spells CASSSRTGENIQYF. The CDR3 DNA is TGTGCCAGCAGCTCCCGGACAGGAGAAAACATTCAGTACTTC. V usage is TRBV7-9 and J usage is TRBJ2-4; 7 bases are a match to TRBD1. V trimming: 4 bases; J trimming: 5 bases; junction bases outside the gene matches: 5. CDR1 SEHNR and CDR2 FQNEAQ come from the germline V gene (reference sequence). The CDR3 has 14 residues.

V gene TRBV4-2 combines with J gene TRBJ2-3; 7 bases align to TRBD2. V shed 0 bases and J 2 bases; nucleotides not matched to a gene: 11. This CDR3 region has 18 residues. The germline V gene encodes CDR1 LGHNA and CDR2 YNFKEQ. CDR3 bases: TGTGCCAGCAGCCAAGAGGTGACGATAGCGGGCTACACAGATACGCAGTATTTT. Translation: CASSQEVTIAGYTDTQYF.

This rearrangement joins TRBV4-2 to TRBJ2-3; 10 bases match TRBD2. This CDR3 is 17 amino acids long. The germline V gene has CDR1 LGHNA and CDR2 YNFKEQ. With V trimmed by 1 base and J by 0 bases, 4 bases remained unmatched. CDR3 sequence reads: CASSQARTSGSTDTQYF. The CDR3 bases are TGTGCCAGCAGCCAAGCCAGGACTAGCGGAAGCACAGATACGCAGTATTTT.

Comment on this clone: This CDR3 fails to terminate in the conserved phenylalanine or tryptophan, so it likely reflects a read error. Because the CDR3's place on the DNA is in doubt, the DNA is left out and the CDR3 is given as listed by TCRdb. V and J are TRBV21-1 and TRBJ2-7; the D call TRBD2 from the table was never checked on the DNA. TRBV21-1 is classified as a pseudogene. The CDR3 is made up of 13 amino acids, end residues included. The CDR3 here is CASSKLFSQRFPS.

CDR3 protein: CASSLREGGQLQPQHF. CDR3 sequence (DNA): TGTGCCAGCAGCTTACGAGAAGGGGGACAACTTCAGCCCCAGCATTTT. The chain recombines TRBV7-8 with TRBJ1-5; a possible D gene is TRBD1 (6 bases). The CDR3 has 16 residues. The V gene's germline CDR1 is SGHVS and CDR2 FQNEAQ. The V end lost 2 bases, the J end lost 6 bases, and 17 bases lay between the germline ends.

The chain joins TRBV5-4 to TRBJ1-5; no firm D call. The CDR3 is 12 residues long. The germline CDR1 and CDR2 sequences are SGHNT and YYREEE (reference sequence). Trimming removed 2 bases at V and 2 bases at J, with 2 bases between. The CDR3 is CASSFGNQPQHF. CDR3 sequence (DNA): TGTGCCAGCAGCTTCGGCAATCAGCCCCAGCATTTT.

V and J are TRBV2 and TRBJ1-1; 8 bases fit TRBD1. This CDR3 spans 16 amino acids. CDR1 and CDR2 from the germline V gene are SNHLY and FYNNEI. J was trimmed by 1 base and V by 3 bases; bases with no gene match: 7. CDR3 sequence: CASSENRGLQNTEAFF. In DNA, the CDR3 is TGTGCCAGCAGTGAGAACAGGGGGTTGCAGAACACTGAAGCTTTCTTT. Based on the CDR3 plus reference TRBV2 and TRBJ1-1, the full variable domain is EPEVTQTPSHQVTQMGQEVILRCVPISNHLYFYWYRQILGQKVEFLVSFYNNEISEKSEIFDDQFSVERPDGSNFTLKIRSTKLEDSAMYFCASSENRGLQNTEAFFGQGTRLTVV.

The chain has TRBV5-6 and TRBJ2-7, with 10 bases fitting TRBD1. The CDR3 loop spans 15 amino acids. J was trimmed by 7 bases and V by 0 bases; bases with no gene match: 7. Germline values: CDR1 SGHDT, CDR2 YYEEEE. The CDR3 reads CASSLVGTGVGEQYF. The CDR3 coding sequence is TGTGCCAGCAGCTTGGTCGGGACAGGGGTAGGAGAGCAGTACTTC.